This TCR beta chain was documented in a study of shared clonotypes between healthy human individuals. The CDR3 loop spans 13 amino acids. The trim removed 8 bases at V and 7 bases at J, leaving 4 bases unmatched. CDR1 and CDR2 from the germline V gene are LNHDA and SQIVND (reference sequence). In regard to this clone: Antigen specificity is unknown.

The data were produced by immunoSEQ multiplex PCR, yet TCRdb's version contains in-frame clones alone and is incomplete. The data contain a few million clones, more than 80% of them singletons. Study results and limitations: The generation probabilities recorded for non-shared clonotypes fell below those of clonotypes shared by all four donors.

The chain couples TRBV19 to TRBJ2-3; 12 bases fit TRBD2. This TCR derives from a man aged 18 to 29 in good health. What was sequenced was naive CD4+ T cells sorted from blood. Subset given: CD45RA+ positively selected. The CDR3 here is CASRTSGTNTQYF. CDR3 coding DNA: TGTGCCAGTCGGACTAGCGGGACTAATACGCAGTATTTT.